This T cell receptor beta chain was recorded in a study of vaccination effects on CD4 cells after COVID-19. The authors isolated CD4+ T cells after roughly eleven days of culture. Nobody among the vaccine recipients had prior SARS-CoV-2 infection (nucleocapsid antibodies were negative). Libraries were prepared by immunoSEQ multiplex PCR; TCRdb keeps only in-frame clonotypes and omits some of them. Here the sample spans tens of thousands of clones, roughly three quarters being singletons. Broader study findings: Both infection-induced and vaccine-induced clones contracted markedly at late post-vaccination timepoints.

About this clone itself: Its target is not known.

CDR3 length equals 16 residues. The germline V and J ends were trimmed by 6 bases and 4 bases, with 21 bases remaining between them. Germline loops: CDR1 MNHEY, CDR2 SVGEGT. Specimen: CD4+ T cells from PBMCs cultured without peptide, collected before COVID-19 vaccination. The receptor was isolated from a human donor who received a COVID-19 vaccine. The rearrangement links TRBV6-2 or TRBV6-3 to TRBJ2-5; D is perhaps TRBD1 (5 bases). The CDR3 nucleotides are TGTGCCAGCAGCCATCATACAGGCCCCAGGTTAGAGACCCAGTACTTC. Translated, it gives CASSHHTGPRLETQYF.